These T cell receptor beta chains were read from a single sample in a study of beta chain features in type 1 diabetes. Method: immunoSEQ multiplex PCR; TCRdb's copy keeps in-frame clones and lacks some. Found here are around 250,000 clones, approximately 15% of them singletons; the top ten hold just under 0.02%. Sample: naive CD4+ T cells from blood. These receptors came from a man aged 25-40 years with type 1 diabetes. CDR3s include the opening cysteine and the closing phenylalanine or tryptophan. A D gene is named only where the DNA matches it firmly. Expanded clones get a size class; other rows say once, few or many, or leave the size out.

J gene: TRBJ2-1; V gene: TRBV10-3; clone size: .; D gene: TRBD2; CDR3 DNA: TGTGCCATCAGTGACCTAGCGGGAGTTAAGGAGCAGTTCTTC; CDR3 protein: CAISDLAGVKEQFF
J gene: TRBJ1-2; V gene: TRBV6-5; clone size: once; D gene: .; CDR3 DNA: TGTGCCAGCAGTCCGTTAGGGGTTGGCTACACCTTC; CDR3 protein: CASSPLGVGYTF
J gene: TRBJ2-4; V gene: TRBV27; clone size: .; D gene: TRBD1; CDR3 DNA: TGTGCCAGCAGTCCTCGGACAGGGTGGGGGAACATTCAGTACTTC; CDR3 protein: CASSPRTGWGNIQYF
J gene: TRBJ1-5; V gene: TRBV7-8; clone size: .; D gene: .; CDR3 DNA: TGTGCCAGCAGCACGGGACACTCCATGTATTTT; CDR3 protein: CASSTGHSMYF
J gene: TRBJ2-5; V gene: TRBV23-1; clone size: few; D gene: TRBD2; CDR3 DNA: TGCGCCAGCAGTCAATCCGGGGGGGCTCGAGAGACCCAGTACTTC; CDR3 protein: CASSQSGGARETQYF
J gene: TRBJ2-3; V gene: TRBV29-1; clone size: .; D gene: TRBD2; CDR3 DNA: TGCAGCGTTGAAGGGACTAGCGTCACAGATACGCAGTATTTT; CDR3 protein: CSVEGTSVTDTQYF
J gene: TRBJ2-2; V gene: TRBV5-1; clone size: few; D gene: TRBD1; CDR3 DNA: TGCGCCAGCAGCCCCTCCCCTGACAGGGTGGACACCGGGGAGCTGTTTTTT; CDR3 protein: CASSPSPDRVDTGELFF
J gene: TRBJ2-2; V gene: TRBV7-9; clone size: .; D gene: .; CDR3 DNA: TGTGCCAGCAGCTTACCAGAGGGCTACACCGGGGAGCTGTTTTTT; CDR3 protein: CASSLPEGYTGELFF
J gene: TRBJ1-3; V gene: TRBV5-1; clone size: .; D gene: TRBD1; CDR3 DNA: TGCGCCAGCAGCTTTAAGCCGGGACAGGGATCTGGAAACACCATATATTTT; CDR3 protein: CASSFKPGQGSGNTIYF
J gene: TRBJ1-1; V gene: TRBV28; clone size: few; D gene: TRBD1; CDR3 DNA: TGTGCCAGCAGTCCAGACAGGGTAATGAACACTGAAGCTTTCTTT; CDR3 protein: CASSPDRVMNTEAFF
J gene: TRBJ1-1; V gene: TRBV7-9; clone size: once; D gene: .; CDR3 DNA: TGTGCCAGCAGCTTGGGGACATGGGCTTTCTTT; CDR3 protein: CASSLGTWAFF
J gene: TRBJ1-2; V gene: TRBV27; clone size: .; D gene: TRBD1; CDR3 DNA: TGTGCCAGCAGGCCAGACAGGGTTTATGGCTACACCTTC; CDR3 protein: CASRPDRVYGYTF
J gene: TRBJ1-2; V gene: TRBV5-1; clone size: .; D gene: TRBD1; CDR3 DNA: TGCGCCAGCAGGTTAACAGGGGAGGATGGCTACACCTTC; CDR3 protein: CASRLTGEDGYTF
J gene: TRBJ1-1; V gene: TRBV7-9; clone size: .; D gene: .; CDR3 DNA: TGTGCCAGCAGCTTAGGCCCGGACACTGAAGCTTTCTTT; CDR3 protein: CASSLGPDTEAFF
J gene: TRBJ1-2; V gene: TRBV18; clone size: .; D gene: .; CDR3 DNA: TGTGCCAGCTCACCACTTTTATCCGGCTATGGCTACACCTTC; CDR3 protein: CASSPLLSGYGYTF
J gene: TRBJ1-1; V gene: TRBV7-2; clone size: .; D gene: .; CDR3 DNA: TGTGCCAGCAGCGCACAGGGCGGCACTGAAGCTTTCTTT; CDR3 protein: CASSAQGGTEAFF
J gene: TRBJ2-7; V gene: TRBV18; clone size: few; D gene: TRBD1; CDR3 DNA: TGTGCCAGCTCACCAGGGACAGGGTACGAGCAGTACTTC; CDR3 protein: CASSPGTGYEQYF
J gene: TRBJ2-1; V gene: TRBV5-4; clone size: .; D gene: TRBD2; CDR3 DNA: TGTGCCAGCAGCACCAATGGACTAGCGGGGGTAGCTGAGCAGTTCTTC; CDR3 protein: CASSTNGLAGVAEQFF
J gene: TRBJ2-5; V gene: TRBV7-2; clone size: few; D gene: .; CDR3 DNA: TGTGCCAGCAGCCCTAGGGGGCGGGAGGAAGAGACCCAGTACTTC; CDR3 protein: CASSPRGREEETQYF
J gene: TRBJ1-5; V gene: TRBV5-1; clone size: .; D gene: TRBD1; CDR3 DNA: TGCGCCAGCAGCTCCGGGACAGGGGACAATCAGCCCCAGCATTTT; CDR3 protein: CASSSGTGDNQPQHF
J gene: TRBJ2-3; V gene: TRBV6-1; clone size: .; D gene: TRBD2; CDR3 DNA: TGTGCCAGCAGTGAGAGATCTAGCGGGAACACAGATACGCAGTATTTT; CDR3 protein: CASSERSSGNTDTQYF
J gene: TRBJ2-1; V gene: TRBV7-9; clone size: .; D gene: TRBD2; CDR3 DNA: TGTGCCAGCAGCTCTGGGACTAGCGGGAGAAACTCCTACAATGAGCAGTTCTTC; CDR3 protein: CASSSGTSGRNSYNEQFF
J gene: TRBJ2-5; V gene: TRBV7-9; clone size: few; D gene: .; CDR3 DNA: TGTGCCAGCAGCTTTCTTGAGACCCAGTACTTC; CDR3 protein: CASSFLETQYF
J gene: TRBJ2-5; V gene: TRBV19; clone size: .; D gene: TRBD2; CDR3 DNA: TGTGCCAGTAGTATAGATAGCGGGGGCCAAGAGACCCAGTACTTC; CDR3 protein: CASSIDSGGQETQYF
J gene: TRBJ1-4; V gene: TRBV6-5; clone size: .; D gene: TRBD1; CDR3 DNA: TGTGCCAGCAGTTTTCTCGGGACAGGCGAAAAACTGTTTTTT; CDR3 protein: CASSFLGTGEKLFF
J gene: TRBJ2-7; V gene: TRBV7-9; clone size: .; D gene: .; CDR3 DNA: TGTGCCAGCAGCTTTGCGACAAGCCTCTACGAGCAGTACTTC; CDR3 protein: CASSFATSLYEQYF
J gene: TRBJ2-7; V gene: TRBV18; clone size: few; D gene: TRBD1; CDR3 DNA: TGTGCCAGCTCAGTCACGGGACAGGAGTCCTACGAGCAGTACTTC; CDR3 protein: CASSVTGQESYEQYF
J gene: TRBJ2-7; V gene: TRBV30; clone size: few; D gene: .; CDR3 DNA: TGTGCCTGGAGCCGGGAGACCGGAGAACTGCAGGGACCCTCCTACGAGCAGTACTTC; CDR3 protein: CAWSRETGELQGPSYEQYF
J gene: TRBJ2-1; V gene: TRBV13; clone size: .; D gene: .; CDR3 DNA: TGTGCCAGCAGCCCCCCGGGTTTCCATGAGCAGTTCTTC; CDR3 protein: CASSPPGFHEQFF
J gene: TRBJ1-4; V gene: TRBV7-9; clone size: few; D gene: .; CDR3 DNA: TGTGCCAGCAAGCTTGGGGCGGATGAAAAACTGTTTTTT; CDR3 protein: CASKLGADEKLFF
J gene: TRBJ1-5; V gene: TRBV29-1; clone size: .; D gene: .; CDR3 DNA: TGCAGCGCTGCCGGACAACCCAATCAGCCCCAGCATTTT; CDR3 protein: CSAAGQPNQPQHF
J gene: TRBJ2-1; V gene: TRBV7-8; clone size: .; D gene: .; CDR3 DNA: TGTGCCAGCAGCTCTTGGAGGAGCTCCTACAATGAGCAGTTCTTC; CDR3 protein: CASSSWRSSYNEQFF
J gene: TRBJ2-1; V gene: TRBV10-3; clone size: few; D gene: .; CDR3 DNA: TGTGCCACCCAGGGCGGGGTCCGGGAAAATGAGCAGTTCTTC; CDR3 protein: CATQGGVRENEQFF
J gene: TRBJ1-2; V gene: TRBV6-1; clone size: .; D gene: .; CDR3 DNA: TGTGCCATTCGCCCCACTACCAACTATGGCTACACCTTC; CDR3 protein: CAIRPTTNYGYTF
J gene: TRBJ2-3; V gene: TRBV18; clone size: .; D gene: .; CDR3 DNA: TGTGCCAGCACCCCGGGCCAGGGAGATACGCAGTATTTT; CDR3 protein: CASTPGQGDTQYF
J gene: TRBJ2-4; V gene: TRBV19; clone size: .; D gene: .; CDR3 DNA: TGTGCCAGTAGTGGGCGGACAGTAGCCAAAAACATTCAGTACTTC; CDR3 protein: CASSGRTVAKNIQYF